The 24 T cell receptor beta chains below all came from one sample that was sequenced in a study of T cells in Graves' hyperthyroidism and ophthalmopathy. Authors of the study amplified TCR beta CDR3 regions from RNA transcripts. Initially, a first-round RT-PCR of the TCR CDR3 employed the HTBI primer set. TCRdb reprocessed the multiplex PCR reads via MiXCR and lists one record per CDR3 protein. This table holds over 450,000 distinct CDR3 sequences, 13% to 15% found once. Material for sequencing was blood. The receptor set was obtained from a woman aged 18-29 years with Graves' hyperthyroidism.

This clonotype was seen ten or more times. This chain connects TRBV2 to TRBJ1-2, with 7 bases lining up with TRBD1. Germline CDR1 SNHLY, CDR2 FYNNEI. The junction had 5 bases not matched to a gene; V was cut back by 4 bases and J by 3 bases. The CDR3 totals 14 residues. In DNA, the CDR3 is TGTGCCAGCAGTGGCAGGGGGAGTCACTATGGCTACACCTTC. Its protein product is CASSGRGSHYGYTF.

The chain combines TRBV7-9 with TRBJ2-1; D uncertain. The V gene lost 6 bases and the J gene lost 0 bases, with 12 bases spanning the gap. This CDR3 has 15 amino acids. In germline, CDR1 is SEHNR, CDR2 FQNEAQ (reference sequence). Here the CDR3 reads CASSPDASSYNEQFF. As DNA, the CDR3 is TGTGCCAGCAGTCCGGACGCGAGCTCCTACAATGAGCAGTTCTTC.

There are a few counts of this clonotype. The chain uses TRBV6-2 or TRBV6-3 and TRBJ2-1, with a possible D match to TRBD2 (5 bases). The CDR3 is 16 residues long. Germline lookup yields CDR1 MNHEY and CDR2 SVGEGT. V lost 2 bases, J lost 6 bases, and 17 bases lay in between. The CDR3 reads CASSYHSTSGSNEQFF. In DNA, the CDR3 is TGTGCCAGCAGTTACCATTCTACTTCGGGGAGCAATGAGCAGTTCTTC.

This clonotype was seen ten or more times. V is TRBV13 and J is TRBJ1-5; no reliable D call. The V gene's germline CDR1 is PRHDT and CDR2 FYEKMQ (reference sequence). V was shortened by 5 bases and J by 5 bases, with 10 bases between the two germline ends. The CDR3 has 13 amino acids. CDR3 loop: CASSKRRDQPQHF. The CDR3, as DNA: TGTGCCAGCAGCAAAAGGAGGGATCAGCCCCAGCATTTT.

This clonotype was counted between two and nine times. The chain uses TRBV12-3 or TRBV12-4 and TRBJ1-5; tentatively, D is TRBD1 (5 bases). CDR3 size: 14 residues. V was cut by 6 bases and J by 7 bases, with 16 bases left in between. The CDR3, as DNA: TGTGCCAGCAGCCCCGGGGCACCAGTGCAGCCCCAGCATTTT. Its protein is CASSPGAPVQPQHF.

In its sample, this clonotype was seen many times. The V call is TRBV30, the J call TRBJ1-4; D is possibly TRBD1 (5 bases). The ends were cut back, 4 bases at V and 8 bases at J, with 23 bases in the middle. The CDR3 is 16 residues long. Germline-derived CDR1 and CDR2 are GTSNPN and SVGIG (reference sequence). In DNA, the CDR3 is TGTGCCTGGACTGGACTCCTGGGGGGAAGAGGGGAAAAACTGTTTTTT. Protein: CAWTGLLGGRGEKLFF.

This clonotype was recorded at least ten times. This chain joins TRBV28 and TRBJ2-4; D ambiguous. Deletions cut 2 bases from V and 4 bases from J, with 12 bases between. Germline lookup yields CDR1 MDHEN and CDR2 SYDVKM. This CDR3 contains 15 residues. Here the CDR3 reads CASSLTRADKNIQYF. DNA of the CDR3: TGTGCCAGCAGTTTAACCCGAGCAGATAAAAACATTCAGTACTTC.

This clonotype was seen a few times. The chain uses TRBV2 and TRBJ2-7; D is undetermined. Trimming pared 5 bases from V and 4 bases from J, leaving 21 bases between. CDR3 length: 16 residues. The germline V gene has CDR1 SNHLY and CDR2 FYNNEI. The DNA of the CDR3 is TGTGCCAGCAGTTACTCCCTCAATAGGCTGGGGTACGAGCAGTACGTC. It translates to CASSYSLNRLGYEQYV.

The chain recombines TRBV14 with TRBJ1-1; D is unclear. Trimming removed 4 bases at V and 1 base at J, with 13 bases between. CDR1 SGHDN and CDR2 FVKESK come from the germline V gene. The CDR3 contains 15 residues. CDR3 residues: CASSPPGVSNTEAFF. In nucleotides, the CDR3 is TGTGCCAGCAGCCCCCCGGGCGTTTCGAACACTGAAGCTTTCTTT. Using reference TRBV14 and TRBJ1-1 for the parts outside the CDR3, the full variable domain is EAGVTQFPSHSVIEKGQTVTLRCDPISGHDNLYWYRRVMGKEIKFLLHFVKESKQDESGMPNNRFLAERTGGTYSTLKVQPAELEDSGVYFCASSPPGVSNTEAFFGQGTRLTVV.

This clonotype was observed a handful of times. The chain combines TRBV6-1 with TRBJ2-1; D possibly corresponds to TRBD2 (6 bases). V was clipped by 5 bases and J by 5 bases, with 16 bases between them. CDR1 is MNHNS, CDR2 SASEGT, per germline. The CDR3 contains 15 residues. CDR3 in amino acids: CASSFTGTVHNEQFF. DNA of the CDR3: TGTGCCAGCAGTTTCACCGGGACTGTACACAATGAGCAGTTCTTC.

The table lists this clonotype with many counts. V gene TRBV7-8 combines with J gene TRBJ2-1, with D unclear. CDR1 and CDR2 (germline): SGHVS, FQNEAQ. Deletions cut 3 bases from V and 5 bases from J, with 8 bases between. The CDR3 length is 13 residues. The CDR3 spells CASSFSSNNEQFF. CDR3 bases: TGTGCCAGCAGCTTCTCGTCAAACAATGAGCAGTTCTTC.

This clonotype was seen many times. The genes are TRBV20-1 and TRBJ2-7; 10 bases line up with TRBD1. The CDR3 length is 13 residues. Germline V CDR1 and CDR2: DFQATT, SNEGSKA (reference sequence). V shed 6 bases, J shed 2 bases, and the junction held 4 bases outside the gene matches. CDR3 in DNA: TGCAGTGCCAGGGACAGGGGAACCTACGAGCAGTACTTC. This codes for CSARDRGTYEQYF.

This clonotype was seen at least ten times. The CDR3 region has the DNA TGTGCCAGCAGCTTAAACGCGGGAGGTTCGGATACGCAGTATTTT. Translating gives CASSLNAGGSDTQYF. The genes are TRBV7-2 and TRBJ2-3, with 8 bases lining up with TRBD2. Germline V gives CDR1 SGHTA, CDR2 FQGNSA. The CDR3 runs to 15 residues. V shed 2 bases, J shed 6 bases, and the junction held 7 bases outside the gene matches.

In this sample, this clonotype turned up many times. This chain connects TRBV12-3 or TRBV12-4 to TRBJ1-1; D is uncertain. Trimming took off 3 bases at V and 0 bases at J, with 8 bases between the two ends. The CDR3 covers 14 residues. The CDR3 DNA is TGTGCCAGCAGTTTTAGGGCCGTGAACACTGAAGCTTTCTTT. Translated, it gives CASSFRAVNTEAFF.

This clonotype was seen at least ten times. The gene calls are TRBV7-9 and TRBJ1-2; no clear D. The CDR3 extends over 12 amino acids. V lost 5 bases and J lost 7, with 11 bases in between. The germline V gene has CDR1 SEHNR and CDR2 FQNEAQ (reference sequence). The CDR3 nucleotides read TGTGCCAGCAGCCCGACGGATGGTGGCTACACCTTC. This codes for CASSPTDGGYTF.

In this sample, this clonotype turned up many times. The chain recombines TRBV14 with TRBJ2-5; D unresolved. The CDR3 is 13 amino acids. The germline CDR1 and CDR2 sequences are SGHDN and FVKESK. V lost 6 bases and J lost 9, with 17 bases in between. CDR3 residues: CASRPAYVDAQYF. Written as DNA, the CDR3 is TGTGCCAGCAGACCAGCCTACGTCGACGCCCAGTACTTC.

The CDR3 sequence: CASSRLAGEYEQYF. The DNA of the CDR3 is TGTGCCAGCAGCAGACTAGCGGGAGAATACGAGCAGTACTTC. The chain joins TRBV11-3 to TRBJ2-7; 12 bases line up with TRBD2. The junction had 3 bases not matched to a gene; V was cut back by 5 bases and J by 4 bases. CDR3 length: 14 amino acids. Germline V gene lookup returns CDR1 SGHNT and CDR2 YENEEA.

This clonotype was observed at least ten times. The chain's CDR3 is CASSLAHAGGYGYTF. CDR3 sequence (DNA): TGCGCCAGCAGCTTGGCGCATGCGGGGGGATATGGCTACACCTTC. The V gene is TRBV5-1, the J gene TRBJ1-2; the D gene is possibly TRBD1 (5 bases). V was trimmed by 0 bases and J by 5 bases, leaving 14 bases between them. The germline V gene encodes CDR1 SGHRS and CDR2 YFSETQ. The CDR3 runs 15 residues.

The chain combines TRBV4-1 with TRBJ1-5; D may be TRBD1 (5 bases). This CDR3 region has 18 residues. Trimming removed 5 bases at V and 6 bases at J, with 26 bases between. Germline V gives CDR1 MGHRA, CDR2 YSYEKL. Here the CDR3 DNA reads TGCGCCAGCAGCTCCCATCCCTTAACGGGACGTCCTTCTCAGCCCCAGCATTTT. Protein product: CASSSHPLTGRPSQPQHF.

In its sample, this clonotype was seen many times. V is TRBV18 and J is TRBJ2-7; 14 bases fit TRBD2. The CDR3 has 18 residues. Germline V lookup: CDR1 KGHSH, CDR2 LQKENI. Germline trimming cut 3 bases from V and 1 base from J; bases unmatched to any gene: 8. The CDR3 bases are TGTGCCAGCTCACCTCTGGGACTAGCGGGAGATAGGTCCTACGAGCAGTACTTC. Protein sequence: CASSPLGLAGDRSYEQYF.

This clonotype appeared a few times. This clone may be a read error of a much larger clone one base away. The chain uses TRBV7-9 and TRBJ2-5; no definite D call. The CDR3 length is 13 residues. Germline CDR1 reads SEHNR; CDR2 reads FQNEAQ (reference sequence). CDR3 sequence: CTSNPPPEETQYF. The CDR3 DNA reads TGTACCAGCAACCCACCTCCCGAAGAGACCCAGTACTTC.

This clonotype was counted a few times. CDR3 sequence (DNA): TGTGCCAGCAGTCCCGGACAGGATAATGTCGAAAAACTGTTTTTT. Its protein product is CASSPGQDNVEKLFF. The chain links TRBV7-6 to TRBJ1-4, with 7 bases aligning to TRBD1. J gave up 8 bases and V 6 bases, and 12 bases lay outside the gene matches. CDR3 size: 15 residues. The V gene's germline CDR1 is SGHVS and CDR2 FNYEAQ.

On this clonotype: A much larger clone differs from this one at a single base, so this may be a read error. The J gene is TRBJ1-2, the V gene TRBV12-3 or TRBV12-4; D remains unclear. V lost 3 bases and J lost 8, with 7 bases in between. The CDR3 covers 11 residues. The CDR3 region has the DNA TGTGCCAGCAGTTTTTTCGGGGGCTACACCTTC. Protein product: CASSFFGGYTF.

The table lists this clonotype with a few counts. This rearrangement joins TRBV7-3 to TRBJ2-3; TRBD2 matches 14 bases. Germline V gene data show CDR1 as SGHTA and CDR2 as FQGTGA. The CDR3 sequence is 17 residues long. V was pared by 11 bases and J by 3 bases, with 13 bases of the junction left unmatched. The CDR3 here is CAGTGTSGRGGTDTQYF. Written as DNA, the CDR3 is TGTGCCGGGACCGGGACTAGCGGGAGAGGGGGGACAGATACGCAGTATTTT.